The entry below gives a single T cell receptor beta chain sequence along with its context. These data are taken from a study of shared clonotypes between healthy human individuals. This CDR3 spans 15 amino acids. V lost 7 bases and J lost 5, with 20 bases in between. Germline values: CDR1 MNHEY, CDR2 SVGAGI. Produced via immunoSEQ multiplex PCR; TCRdb's table is partial and in-frame only. The table has some 2,100,000 clones, approximately 94% seen once. The specimen sequenced was naive CD4+ T cells sorted from blood. As to subset: CD45RA+ positively selected. V is TRBV6-5 and J is TRBJ2-5, with D possibly being TRBD2 (6 bases). The TCR sequence derives from a man younger than 35 in good health. The CDR3 sequence: CASIPRWRGDETQYF. The CDR3 bases are TGTGCCAGCATTCCACGATGGAGGGGAGATGAGACCCAGTACTTC.